What follows are 23 T cell receptor beta chains derived from one specimen sequenced in a study of T cells in Graves' hyperthyroidism and ophthalmopathy. From RNA transcripts, TCR beta CDR3 regions were amplified. HTBI primers were the set used in a first-round RT-PCR of the TCR CDR3. TCRdb used MiXCR to reprocess the multiplex PCR reads, holding one entry per CDR3 protein. The data show 370,000 or so distinct CDR3 sequences, 13% seen once. Sequencing was done on a sample of blood. These receptor sequences come from a man younger than 45 with Graves' hyperthyroidism that later progressed to Graves' ophthalmopathy.

Turning to this clonotype: Given a much more abundant clone one base away, this may be a read error. V is TRBV7-2 and J is TRBJ1-1; 9 bases agree with TRBD1. J lost 5 bases, V lost 7 bases, and 11 bases had no gene match. Germline CDR1 reads SGHTA; CDR2 reads FQGNSA. The CDR3 covers 15 residues. The chain's CDR3 is CASTPEQGARTEAFF. CDR3 coding DNA: TGTGCCAGCACCCCGGAACAGGGGGCGCGGACTGAAGCTTTCTTT.

This clonotype was seen more than once but under ten times. The CDR3 DNA follows: TGTGCCAGCAGCTTAGGGCGGGTCTCCTACGAGCAGTACTTC. Encoded protein: CASSLGRVSYEQYF. The V call is TRBV7-9, the J call TRBJ2-7; perhaps TRBD2 as D (5 bases). CDR3 size: 14 residues. V dropped 1 base and J dropped 0 bases, with 7 bases sitting between them. Looked up from germline, CDR1 is SEHNR and CDR2 is FQNEAQ (reference sequence).

This clonotype was found a few times. The rearrangement links TRBV5-4 to TRBJ2-4; D possibly corresponds to TRBD2 (6 bases). V shed 4 bases and J shed 0 bases, with 14 bases lying between them. In germline, CDR1 is SGHNT, CDR2 YYREEE (reference sequence). The CDR3 consists of 16 residues. Written as DNA, the CDR3 is TGTGCCAGCAGCGCGGGACCGACGCTAGCCAAAAACATTCAGTACTTC. The encoded protein is CASSAGPTLAKNIQYF.

Comments on this clonotype: A read error is likely, as this CDR3 ends without the conserved phenylalanine or tryptophan. V usage is TRBV5-1 and J usage is TRBJ2-2; TRBD2 is a possible D gene (5 bases). CDR1 is SGHRS, CDR2 YFSETQ, per germline. CDR3 size: 13 residues. Trimming stripped 1 base from V and 7 bases from J, with 8 bases between. Written as DNA, the CDR3 is TGCGCCAGCAGCTTGATAGAGGGCGGGGAGCTGTTTATT. It is translated as CASSLIEGGELFI.

In its sample, this clonotype was seen many times. CDR3 loop: CASSLYLGGNEQFF. CDR3 coding DNA: TGCGCCAGCAGCTTATACCTAGGGGGCAATGAGCAGTTCTTC. The chain joins TRBV5-1 to TRBJ2-1; D may be TRBD1 (6 bases). The germline gives CDR1 SGHRS, CDR2 YFSETQ. The CDR3 has 14 amino acids. Trimming pared 2 bases from V and 6 bases from J, leaving 12 bases between.

The chain links TRBV12-5 to TRBJ2-7; 9 bases are shared with TRBD1. Per germline, CDR1 LGHNT and CDR2 FRNRAP. CDR3 length: 18 residues. With 5 bases clipped from V and 0 bases from J, the junction kept 14 bases outside the gene matches. CDR3 sequence (DNA): TGTGCTAGTGGTCAATCTATCAGGGACAGGGAAAGCTCCTACGAGCAGTACTTC. Amino acid sequence: CASGQSIRDRESSYEQYF. Full variable domain (outside the CDR3, taken from reference TRBV12-5 and TRBJ2-7): DARVTQTPRHKVTEMGQEVTMRCQPILGHNTVFWYRQTMMQGLELLAYFRNRAPLDDSGMPKDRFSAEMPDATLATLKIQPSEPRDSAVYFCASGQSIRDRESSYEQYFGPGTRLTVT.

This clonotype was recorded at least ten times. CDR3 protein: CASSESPGGQVNSPLHF. The CDR3, as DNA: TGTGCCAGCAGTGAATCCCCGGGGGGACAGGTTAATTCACCCCTCCACTTT. The chain carries TRBV25-1 and TRBJ1-6; 8 nucleotides line up with TRBD1. Germline V lookup: CDR1 MGHDK, CDR2 SYGVNS. V shed 1 base, J shed 6 bases, and the junction held 8 bases outside the gene matches. The CDR3 has 17 residues.

This clonotype was counted ten times or more. This chain connects TRBV20-1 to TRBJ1-1, with TRBD1 as a possible D gene (6 bases). The germline V and J ends were trimmed by 1 base and 1 base, with 10 bases remaining between them. The CDR3 has 14 amino acids. CDR1 and CDR2 (germline): DFQATT, SNEGSKA (reference sequence). The CDR3 is CSARVTGTNTEAFF. CDR3 sequence (DNA): TGCAGTGCTAGAGTAACAGGGACGAACACTGAAGCTTTCTTT.

This clonotype has a count of ten or more. The chain recombines TRBV5-1 with TRBJ1-5, with 7 bases matching TRBD1. CDR1 is SGHRS, CDR2 YFSETQ, per germline. This CDR3 is built from 14 residues. V lost 2 bases, J lost 4 bases, and 3 bases stayed unmatched. CDR3: CASSLQGWNQPQHF. The CDR3 nucleotides are TGCGCCAGCAGCTTACAGGGGTGGAATCAGCCCCAGCATTTT.

The table lists this clonotype with a few counts. This could be a read error, since a much larger clone is one nucleotide away. The chain recombines TRBV2 with TRBJ2-7; a weak D match, TRBD1 (6 bases). The CDR3 is 14 residues long. Germline V gives CDR1 SNHLY, CDR2 FYNNEI. V was clipped by 8 bases and J by 0 bases, with 14 bases between them. CDR3 nucleotides: TGTGCCAGCGAGAGACAGGTCGACTCCTACGAGCAGTACTTC. Protein sequence: CASERQVDSYEQYF.

This clonotype has only a few counts. This rearrangement joins TRBV5-1 to TRBJ1-6; D is unresolved. Germline V gives CDR1 SGHRS, CDR2 YFSETQ. The CDR3 runs to 13 residues. Trimming shortened V by 2 bases and J by 11 bases, and 11 bases separated the two germline ends. CDR3: CASSFGRHAPLHF. The CDR3 DNA sequence: TGCGCCAGCAGCTTCGGGAGGCACGCACCCCTCCACTTT.

This clonotype was seen ten or more times. This chain links TRBV20-1 with TRBJ1-4; D is unresolved. V shed 0 bases and J shed 1 base, with 3 bases lying between them. The CDR3 is 13 amino acids. Germline V lookup: CDR1 DFQATT, CDR2 SNEGSKA (reference sequence). The CDR3 is CSAREQTNEKLFF. The CDR3 DNA follows: TGCAGTGCTAGAGAACAAACTAATGAAAAACTGTTTTTT.

The sample holds many counts of this clonotype. The chain joins TRBV5-1 to TRBJ2-1; a weak D match, TRBD2 (6 bases). This CDR3 is 14 amino acids long. Trimming stripped 0 bases from V and 7 bases from J, with 11 bases between. Germline assignment: CDR1 SGHRS and CDR2 YFSETQ. The CDR3 DNA sequence: TGCGCCAGCAGCTTGGGTGGAGGGGTGAATGAGCAGTTCTTC. Translated: CASSLGGGVNEQFF.

Note on this clonotype: This may arise from a read error, as a much more abundant clone is one base away. The rearrangement links TRBV10-3 to TRBJ2-5; 7 positions agree with TRBD1. V dropped 6 bases and J dropped 5; count of bases not matched to a gene: 9. The CDR3 spans 14 residues. From germline, CDR1 is ENHRY and CDR2 SYGVKD. As DNA, the CDR3 is TGTGCCATCAGGCCTCAAAACAGGGGTGAGACCCAGTACTTC. Protein product: CAIRPQNRGETQYF.

V is TRBV27 and J is TRBJ2-2; 7 bases match TRBD2. The CDR3 covers 14 residues. Germline loops: CDR1 MNHEY, CDR2 SMNVEV (reference sequence). The J segment lost 4 bases and the V segment lost 5 bases, leaving 4 bases of the junction unmatched. This CDR3 is CASSIREGTGELFF. The DNA for the CDR3 is TGTGCCAGCAGTATCAGGGAGGGCACCGGGGAGCTGTTTTTT.

This clonotype came up many times. This chain uses TRBV10-1 with TRBJ2-5; 9 bases map to TRBD2. With 3 bases clipped from V and 5 bases from J, the junction kept 4 bases outside the gene matches. Germline V CDR1 and CDR2: WNHNN, SYGVQD (reference sequence). This CDR3 spans 14 amino acids. Here the CDR3 DNA reads TGCGCCAGCAGTGAAGGGACTAGCCGGGAGACCCAGTACTTC. Translating gives CASSEGTSRETQYF.

The chain is built from TRBV7-9 and TRBJ1-5; D remains unclear. The germline gives CDR1 SEHNR, CDR2 FQNEAQ (reference sequence). The CDR3 runs 15 residues. Trimming removed 0 bases at V and 0 bases at J, with 6 bases between. This chain's CDR3 is CASSLARSSNQPQHF. CDR3 bases: TGTGCCAGCAGCTTAGCGCGCAGTAGCAATCAGCCCCAGCATTTT.

This clonotype appeared many times. The junction shows a germline mismatch at one end, possibly a read error. The chain recombines TRBV4-1 with TRBJ1-6; no definite D call. Per the germline V gene, CDR1 is MGHRA and CDR2 is YSYEKL. The CDR3 contains 12 residues. CDR3 region: CASSQVNSPLHF. CDR3 nucleotides: TGTGCCAGCAGCCAAGTTAATTCACCCCTCCACTTT.

The chain combines TRBV5-1 with TRBJ1-2, with no clear D. Germline V gives CDR1 SGHRS, CDR2 YFSETQ. V gave up 0 bases and J gave up 3 bases, with 9 bases separating them. The CDR3 covers 14 residues. As DNA, the CDR3 is TGCGCCAGCAGCTTGGAGAGGGCTGACTATGGCTACACCTTC. This sequence encodes CASSLERADYGYTF. Filled out from reference TRBV5-1 and TRBJ1-2, the complete variable domain reads KAGVTQTPRYLIKTRGQQVTLSCSPISGHRSVSWYQQTPGQGLQFLFEYFSETQRNKGNFPGRFSGRQFSNSRSEMNVSTLELGDSALYLCASSLERADYGYTFGSGTRLTVV.

This clonotype was counted a few times. The V call is TRBV6-5, the J call TRBJ1-6; 8 bases are a match to TRBD1. Germline V gene sequence: CDR1 MNHEY, CDR2 SVGAGI. The CDR3 length is 15 residues. V trimming: 4 bases; J trimming: 7 bases; junction bases outside the gene matches: 6. Here the CDR3 reads CASSSRQGINSPLHF. DNA of the CDR3: TGTGCCAGCAGTTCCAGACAGGGGATCAATTCACCCCTCCACTTT.

The chain is built from TRBV12-5 and TRBJ2-7; maybe TRBD1 (6 bases). The CDR3 consists of 16 residues. The V end was cut by 0 bases, the J end by 3 bases, with 15 bases between. CDR1 is LGHNT and CDR2 is FRNRAP in the germline V gene. CDR3 nucleotide sequence: TGTGCTAGTGGTTTGGTAGGGCAGCGGACAGACTACGAGCAGTACTTC. Translation gives CASGLVGQRTDYEQYF.

This clonotype showed up just a few times. The V gene is TRBV7-8, the J gene TRBJ2-7; D unresolved. In germline, CDR1 is SGHVS, CDR2 FQNEAQ. CDR3 length: 14 residues. V lost 4 bases and J 2 bases, leaving 12 bases between the germline ends. The CDR3, as DNA: TGTGCCAGCAGCTCCCCGACACGTGCCTACGAGCAGTACTTC. As protein: CASSSPTRAYEQYF.

This chain joins TRBV5-1 and TRBJ2-1; the D gene is possibly TRBD2 (6 bases). This CDR3 is 13 amino acids long. Germline V gene data show CDR1 as SGHRS and CDR2 as YFSETQ. V was clipped by 2 bases and J by 7 bases, with 10 bases between them. The CDR3 sequence: CASSLRSGNEQFF. As DNA, the CDR3 is TGCGCCAGCAGCTTAAGAAGCGGGAATGAGCAGTTCTTC.